This T cell receptor (beta chain) derives from a study of T cell clones after liver transplantation. Using immunoSEQ multiplex PCR, the repertoire was profiled, and TCRdb retains in-frame clones only, with some absent. The table lists over 55,000 clones, approximately 70% of them singletons. J gave up 3 bases and V 3 bases, and 5 bases lay outside the gene matches. This CDR3 is 15 amino acids long. The germline CDR1 and CDR2 sequences are LNHDA and SQIVND (reference sequence). Here the sequenced sample was CD4+ T cells from blood, taken at the approximately 16-month timepoint. The TCR was taken from a human patient who received a liver transplant. Among the T cells, some may be from the graft donor. This chain joins TRBV19 and TRBJ2-7; 10 bases are shared with TRBD1. Written as DNA, the CDR3 is TGTGCCAGTAGTATTACGACAGGGGGCATCTACGAGCAGTACTTC. Its protein product is CASSITTGGIYEQYF.